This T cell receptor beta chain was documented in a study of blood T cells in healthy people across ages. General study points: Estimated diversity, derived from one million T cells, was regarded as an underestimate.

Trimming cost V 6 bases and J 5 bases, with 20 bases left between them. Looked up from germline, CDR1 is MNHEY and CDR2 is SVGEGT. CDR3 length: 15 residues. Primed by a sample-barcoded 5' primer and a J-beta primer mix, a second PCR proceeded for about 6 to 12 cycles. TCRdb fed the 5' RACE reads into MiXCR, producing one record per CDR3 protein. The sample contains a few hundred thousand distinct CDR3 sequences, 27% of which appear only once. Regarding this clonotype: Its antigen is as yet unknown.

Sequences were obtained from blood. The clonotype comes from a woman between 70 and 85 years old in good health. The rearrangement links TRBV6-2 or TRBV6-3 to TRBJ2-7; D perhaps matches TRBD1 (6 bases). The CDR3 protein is CASSPGTILSHEQYF. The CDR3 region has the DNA TGTGCCAGCAGCCCCGGGACAATTCTGTCCCACGAGCAGTACTTC.